This TCR beta chain appears in the sequencing data of a study of persistence of HIV-infected CD4 T cells. Study as a whole: A median of about eight years of suppressive ART preceded sampling.

Overall study findings and caveats: Antigen-responding cells were enriched for degenerate expanded CDR3beta sequences.

The CDR3 is 16 amino acids. The V gene's germline CDR1 is LNHDA and CDR2 SQIVND (reference sequence). The V gene end was trimmed by 7 bases and the J gene end by 5 bases; junction bases not matched to a gene: 12. Nonspecific anti-CD3/anti-CD28 bead stimulation represents the broad CD4+ T cell repertoire. CD4+ T cells upregulating both CD40 ligand and CD69 were sorted as responding cells. Donors had CD4+ T cell counts above 400 cells/uL and were CMV-seropositive. Anti-CD28/CD49d costimulation, CD40-blocking antibody and enfuvirtide were given to CD8-depleted PBMCs for 18 hours. As concerns this clone: Its antigen is currently unknown.

The libraries were made with immunoSEQ version 4 in survey mode. The table came from immunoSEQ multiplex PCR; TCRdb's copy has only in-frame clones and leaves some out. The sample has 35,000 to 50,000 clones, 70% to 90% seen once. This receptor was taken from an adult man with HIV who was CMV-seropositive. V is TRBV19 and J is TRBJ2-1, with 9 nucleotides matching TRBD1. The material sequenced was CD4+ T cells sorted from PBMCs after approximately 19-hour stimulation, taken from a patient who received antiretroviral therapy. The CDR3 DNA reads as TGTGCCAGTACCACCGCCGGGACAGGGCTAAACAATGAGCAGTTCTTC. This gives the protein CASTTAGTGLNNEQFF.